These 20 T cell receptor beta chains share one sample of origin, sequenced in a study of glioma-infiltrating T cells after dendritic cell vaccination. Documented time point: after dendritic cell vaccination, including at tumor progression/relapse. This table comes from immunoSEQ multiplex PCR, and its TCRdb copy is limited to in-frame clones, with some not included. The sample lists tens of thousands of clones; 85% were seen once. This material consisted of blood, taken after dendritic cell vaccination. These receptors came from a human donor with glioblastoma.

The V gene is TRBV7-3, the J gene TRBJ2-7; the D gene is possibly TRBD1 (5 bases). Trimming shortened V by 5 bases and J by 3 bases, and 14 bases separated the two germline ends. CDR1 SGHTA and CDR2 FQGTGA come from the germline V gene. The CDR3 runs 14 residues. The CDR3 DNA is TGTGCCAGCAGCCGGAACGGACAAAACTACGAGCAGTACTTC. This translates into CASSRNGQNYEQYF.

This chain uses TRBV4-3 with TRBJ2-3; 9 bases are shared with TRBD2. Germline V gives CDR1 LGHNA, CDR2 YSLEER. V shed 0 bases and J 6 bases; nucleotides not matched to a gene: 16. CDR3 size: 19 residues. CDR3 bases: TGCGCCAGCAGCCAAGATAAACCCCCCCCAGCGGGGGGTCTCGATACGCAGTATTTT. It is translated as CASSQDKPPPAGGLDTQYF.

The rearrangement joins TRBV5-1 to TRBJ2-1, with D perhaps matching TRBD2 (6 bases). Germline V gene sequence: CDR1 SGHRS, CDR2 YFSETQ. V was pared by 2 bases and J by 3 bases, with 15 bases between. The length of the CDR3 is 16 residues. CDR3 protein: CASSFGRGTIYNEQFF. CDR3 in DNA: TGCGCCAGCAGCTTTGGACGGGGGACGATCTACAATGAGCAGTTCTTC.

This clone is judged medium-sized. Other DNA sequences of this sample code for an identical CDR3. The rearrangement uses TRBV4-1 and TRBJ1-2; 7 bases fit TRBD1. V shed 0 bases and J 3 bases; nucleotides not matched to a gene: 4. Per germline, CDR1 MGHRA and CDR2 YSYEKL. This CDR3 comprises 15 residues. CDR3 in DNA: TGCGCCAGCAGCCAAGACTCAGGGGGGTACTATGGCTACACCTTC. It specifies CASSQDSGGYYGYTF.

The chain carries TRBV7-9 and TRBJ2-7, with 7 bases identical to TRBD1. Germline values: CDR1 SEHNR, CDR2 FQNEAQ (reference sequence). The V segment lost 2 bases and the J segment 5 bases; nucleotides outside the gene matches: 6. The CDR3 totals 14 residues. CDR3 coding DNA: TGTGCCAGCAGCTTATTCGGGACAGAGGACGAGCAGTACTTC. Its translation: CASSLFGTEDEQYF.

This clone was recorded a few times. The chain employs TRBV5-1 and TRBJ2-3, with D possibly matching TRBD2 (7 bases). The CDR3 totals 15 residues. Looked up from germline, CDR1 is SGHRS and CDR2 is YFSETQ. V lost 1 base and J 4 bases, leaving 13 bases between the germline ends. This CDR3 is CASSLRGAISDTQYF. The CDR3 region has the DNA TGCGCCAGCAGCTTGCGGGGGGCGATTTCAGATACGCAGTATTTT.

The chain couples TRBV5-1 to TRBJ1-1, with D maybe TRBD1 (5 bases). Trimming cost V 1 base and J 4 bases, with 11 bases left between them. Germline assignment: CDR1 SGHRS and CDR2 YFSETQ. The CDR3 length is 14 residues. The CDR3 region has the DNA TGCGCCAGCAGCTTGTTCGGGGGGGGCACTGAAGCTTTCTTT. Translation gives CASSLFGGGTEAFF. The full variable domain, with the rest looked up from reference TRBV5-1 and TRBJ1-1, is KAGVTQTPRYLIKTRGQQVTLSCSPISGHRSVSWYQQTPGQGLQFLFEYFSETQRNKGNFPGRFSGRQFSNSRSEMNVSTLELGDSALYLCASSLFGGGTEAFFGQGTRLTVV.

The chain employs TRBV5-1 and TRBJ2-5; TRBD2 is a possible D gene (5 bases). The germline CDR1 and CDR2 sequences are SGHRS and YFSETQ. The CDR3 length is 14 residues. Trimming took 2 bases from V and 4 from J, leaving 12 bases between them. CDR3: CASSFGPAGETQYF. CDR3 coding DNA: TGCGCCAGCAGCTTTGGCCCTGCGGGAGAGACCCAGTACTTC.

This rearrangement joins TRBV25-1 to TRBJ1-1; possible D gene TRBD1, 6 bases. CDR1 MGHDK and CDR2 SYGVNS come from the germline V gene. Trimming shortened V by 7 bases and J by 1 base, and 7 bases separated the two germline ends. The CDR3 is 12 amino acids. CDR3 protein: CASTQGNTEAFF. The CDR3 DNA sequence: TGTGCCAGCACACAGGGGAACACTGAAGCTTTCTTT.

The rearrangement joins TRBV5-1 to TRBJ2-3, with TRBD2 identical over 10 bases. Germline V gene lookup returns CDR1 SGHRS and CDR2 YFSETQ. CDR3 length: 16 amino acids. V trimming: 0 bases; J trimming: 3 bases; junction bases outside the gene matches: 4. CDR3 nucleotide sequence: TGCGCCAGCAGCTTGGAGCGGGGGGGCTATACAGATACGCAGTATTTT. Amino acids: CASSLERGGYTDTQYF.

The rearrangement uses TRBV23-1 and TRBJ2-1; D possibly corresponds to TRBD1 (5 bases). TRBV23-1 is given ORF status, its function remaining uncertain. Trimming left V 5 bases short and J 0 bases short, with 8 bases between. The CDR3 loop spans 14 amino acids. For the CDR3, the DNA is TGCGCCAGCAGTTACAGGAGCTCCTACAATGAGCAGTTCTTC. Translation: CASSYRSSYNEQFF.

The chain uses TRBV4-1 and TRBJ2-2; 7 bases match TRBD1. The CDR3 extends over 15 amino acids. The V gene's germline CDR1 is MGHRA and CDR2 YSYEKL. With V trimmed by 3 bases and J by 2 bases, 3 bases remained unmatched. The CDR3 protein is CASSHGTVNTGELFF. The CDR3, as DNA: TGCGCCAGCAGCCACGGGACAGTTAACACCGGGGAGCTGTTTTTT.

The gene calls are TRBV7-9 and TRBJ2-3, with 14 positions matching TRBD2. CDR1 SEHNR and CDR2 FQNEAQ come from the germline V gene (reference sequence). This CDR3 contains 17 residues. The V and J ends lost 5 bases and 6 bases, in that order; junction bases with no gene match: 10. This CDR3 reads CASSGRLAGGLLDTQYF. The CDR3 region has the DNA TGTGCCAGCAGCGGTCGACTAGCGGGAGGGCTATTGGATACGCAGTATTTT.

CDR3 sequence (DNA): TGTGCCAGCAGCCGCGACAGGGGCCTGAACACTGAAGCTTTCTTT. It codes for CASSRDRGLNTEAFF. This sequence joins TRBV4-2 and TRBJ1-1; 8 bases fit TRBD1. Losses at the gene ends were 4 bases for V and 0 bases for J; bases not matched to a gene: 4. The length of the CDR3 is 15 residues. The germline V gene has CDR1 LGHNA and CDR2 YNFKEQ.

This chain connects TRBV30 to TRBJ2-6; D possibly corresponds to TRBD2 (5 bases). Germline CDR1 and CDR2: GTSNPN and SVGIG (reference sequence). The CDR3 extends over 15 amino acids. Trimming left V 1 base short and J 2 bases short, with 9 bases between. In DNA form, the CDR3 reads TGTGCCTGGAGTGGGGGAGAGACTGGGGCCAACGTCCTGACTTTC. Amino acid sequence: CAWSGGETGANVLTF.

V gene TRBV7-2 combines with J gene TRBJ2-1; D unresolved. Trimming left V 3 bases short and J 2 bases short, with 8 bases between. Germline CDR1 and CDR2: SGHTA and FQGNSA. The CDR3 spans 14 residues. The CDR3 region has the DNA TGTGCCAGCAGCTTGAGTGAGGCCTACAATGAGCAGTTCTTC. Amino acids: CASSLSEAYNEQFF.

The chain joins TRBV5-1 to TRBJ1-2; TRBD1 matches at 7 bases. V dropped 4 bases and J dropped 6; count of bases not matched to a gene: 9. Germline V lookup: CDR1 SGHRS, CDR2 YFSETQ. The CDR3 extends over 14 amino acids. CDR3 in amino acids: CASSQGQEVNGYTF. The CDR3 region has the DNA TGCGCCAGCAGCCAAGGACAGGAAGTTAATGGCTACACCTTC.

The chain is built from TRBV13 and TRBJ2-7, with a tentative D call TRBD2 (6 bases). CDR3 size: 19 residues. The V gene's germline CDR1 is PRHDT and CDR2 FYEKMQ (reference sequence). Trimming took 5 bases from V and 0 from J, leaving 26 bases between them. The CDR3, as DNA: TGTGCCAGCAGCGATAAGGCCCTAAACAGCGGGTTGGGCTCCTACGAGCAGTACTTC. Its translation is CASSDKALNSGLGSYEQYF.

V and J are TRBV19 and TRBJ2-5; D gene uncertain. Trimming shortened V by 10 bases and J by 4 bases, and 13 bases separated the two germline ends. Germline V gene lookup returns CDR1 LNHDA and CDR2 SQIVND (reference sequence). This CDR3 contains 12 residues. The CDR3 DNA follows: TGTGCCACCCGAGACAAAGGAGAGACCCAGTACTTC. Protein product: CATRDKGETQYF.

Comments on this clone: Mismatch with germline at one junction end may stem from a read error. CDR3 protein: CVSSGSTSGGREQYF. As DNA, the CDR3 is TGTGTCAGCAGTGGGTCGACTAGCGGGGGAAGGGAGCAGTACTTC. The gene calls are TRBV6-1 and TRBJ2-7; 12 bases line up with TRBD2. The CDR3 spans 15 residues. Germline V CDR1 and CDR2: MNHNS, SASEGT.